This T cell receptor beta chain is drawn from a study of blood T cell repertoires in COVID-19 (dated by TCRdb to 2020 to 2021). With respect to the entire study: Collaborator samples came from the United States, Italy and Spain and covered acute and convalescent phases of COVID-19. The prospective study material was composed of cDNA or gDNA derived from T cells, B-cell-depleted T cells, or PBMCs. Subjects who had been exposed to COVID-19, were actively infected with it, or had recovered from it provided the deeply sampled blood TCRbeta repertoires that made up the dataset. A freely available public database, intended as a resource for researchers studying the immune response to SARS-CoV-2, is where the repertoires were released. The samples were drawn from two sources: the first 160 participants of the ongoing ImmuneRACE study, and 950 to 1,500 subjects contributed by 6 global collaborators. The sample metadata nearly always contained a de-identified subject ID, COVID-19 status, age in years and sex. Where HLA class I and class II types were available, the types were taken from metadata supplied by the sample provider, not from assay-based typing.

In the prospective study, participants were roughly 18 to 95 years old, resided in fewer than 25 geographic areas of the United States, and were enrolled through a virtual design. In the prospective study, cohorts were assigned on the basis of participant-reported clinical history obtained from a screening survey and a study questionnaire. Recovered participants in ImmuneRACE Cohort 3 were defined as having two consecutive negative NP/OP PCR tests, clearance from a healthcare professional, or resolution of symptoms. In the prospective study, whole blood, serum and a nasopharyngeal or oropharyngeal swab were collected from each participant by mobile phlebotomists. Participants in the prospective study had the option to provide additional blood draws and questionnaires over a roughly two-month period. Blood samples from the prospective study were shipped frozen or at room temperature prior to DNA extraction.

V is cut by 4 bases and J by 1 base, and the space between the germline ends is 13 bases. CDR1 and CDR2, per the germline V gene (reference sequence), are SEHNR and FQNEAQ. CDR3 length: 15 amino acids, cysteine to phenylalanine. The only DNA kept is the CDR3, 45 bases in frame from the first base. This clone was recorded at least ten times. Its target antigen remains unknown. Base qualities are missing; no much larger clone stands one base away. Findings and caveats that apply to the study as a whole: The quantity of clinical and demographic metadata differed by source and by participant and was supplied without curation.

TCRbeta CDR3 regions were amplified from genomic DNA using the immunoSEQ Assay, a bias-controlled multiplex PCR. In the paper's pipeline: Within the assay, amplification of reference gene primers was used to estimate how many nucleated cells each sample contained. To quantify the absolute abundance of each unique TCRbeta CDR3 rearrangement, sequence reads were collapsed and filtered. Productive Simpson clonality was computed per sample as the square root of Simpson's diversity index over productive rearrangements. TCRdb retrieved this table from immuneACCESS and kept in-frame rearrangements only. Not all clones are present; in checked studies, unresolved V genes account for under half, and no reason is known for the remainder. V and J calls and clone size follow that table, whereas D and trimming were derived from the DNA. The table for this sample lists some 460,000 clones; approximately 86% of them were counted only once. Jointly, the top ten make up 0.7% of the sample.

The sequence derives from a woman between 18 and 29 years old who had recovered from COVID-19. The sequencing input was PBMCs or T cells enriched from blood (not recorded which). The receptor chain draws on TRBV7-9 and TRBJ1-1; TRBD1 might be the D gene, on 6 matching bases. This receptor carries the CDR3 CASSSDLTGNTEAFF. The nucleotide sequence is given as TGTGCCAGCAGCTCAGACTTGACAGGGAACACTGAAGCTTTCTTT.